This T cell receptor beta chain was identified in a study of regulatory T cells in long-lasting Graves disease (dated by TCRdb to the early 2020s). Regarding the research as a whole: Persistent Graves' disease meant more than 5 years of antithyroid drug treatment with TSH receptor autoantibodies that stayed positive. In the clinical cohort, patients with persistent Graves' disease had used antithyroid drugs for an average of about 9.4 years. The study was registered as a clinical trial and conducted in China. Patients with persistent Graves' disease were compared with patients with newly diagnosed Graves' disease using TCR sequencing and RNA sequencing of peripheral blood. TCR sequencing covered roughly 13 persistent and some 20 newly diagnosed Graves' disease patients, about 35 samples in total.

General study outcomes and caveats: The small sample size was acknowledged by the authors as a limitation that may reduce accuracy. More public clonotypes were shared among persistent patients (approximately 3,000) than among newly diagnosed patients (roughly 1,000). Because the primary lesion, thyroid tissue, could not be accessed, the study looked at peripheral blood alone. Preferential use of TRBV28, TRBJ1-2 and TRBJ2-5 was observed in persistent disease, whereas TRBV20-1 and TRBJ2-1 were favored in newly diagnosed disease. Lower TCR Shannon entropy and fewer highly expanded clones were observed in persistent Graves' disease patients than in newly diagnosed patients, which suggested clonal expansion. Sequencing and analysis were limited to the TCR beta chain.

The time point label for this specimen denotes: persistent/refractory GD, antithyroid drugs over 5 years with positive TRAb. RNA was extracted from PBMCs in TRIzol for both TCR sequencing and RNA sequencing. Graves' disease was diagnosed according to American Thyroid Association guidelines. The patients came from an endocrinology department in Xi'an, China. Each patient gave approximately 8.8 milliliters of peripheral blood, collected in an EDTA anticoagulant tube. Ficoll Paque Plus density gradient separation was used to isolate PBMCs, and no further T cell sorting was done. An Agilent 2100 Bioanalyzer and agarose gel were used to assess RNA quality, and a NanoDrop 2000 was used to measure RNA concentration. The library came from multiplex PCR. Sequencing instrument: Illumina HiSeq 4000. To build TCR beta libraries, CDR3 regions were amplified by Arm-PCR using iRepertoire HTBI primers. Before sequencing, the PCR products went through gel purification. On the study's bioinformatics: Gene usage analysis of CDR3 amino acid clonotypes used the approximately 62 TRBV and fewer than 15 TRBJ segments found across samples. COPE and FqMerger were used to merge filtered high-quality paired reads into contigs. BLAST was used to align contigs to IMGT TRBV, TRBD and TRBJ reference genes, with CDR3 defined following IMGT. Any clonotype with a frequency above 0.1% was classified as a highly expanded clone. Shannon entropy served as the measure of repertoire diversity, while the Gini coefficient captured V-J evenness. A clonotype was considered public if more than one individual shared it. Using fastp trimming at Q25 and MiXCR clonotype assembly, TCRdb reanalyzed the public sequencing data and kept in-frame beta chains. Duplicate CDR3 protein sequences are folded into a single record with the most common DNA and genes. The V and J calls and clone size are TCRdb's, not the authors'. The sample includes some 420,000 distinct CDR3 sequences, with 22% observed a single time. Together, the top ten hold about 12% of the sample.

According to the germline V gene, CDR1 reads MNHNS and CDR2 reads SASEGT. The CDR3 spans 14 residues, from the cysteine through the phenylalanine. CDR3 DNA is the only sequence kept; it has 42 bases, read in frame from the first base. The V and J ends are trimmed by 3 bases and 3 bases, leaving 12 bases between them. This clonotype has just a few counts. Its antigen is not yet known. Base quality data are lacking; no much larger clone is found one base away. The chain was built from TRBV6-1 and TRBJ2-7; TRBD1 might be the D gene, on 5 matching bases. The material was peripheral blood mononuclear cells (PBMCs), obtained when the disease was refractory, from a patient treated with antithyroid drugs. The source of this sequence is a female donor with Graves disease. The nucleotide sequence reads TGTGCCAGCAGTGACAGGGTATTCAGCTACGAGCAGTACTTC. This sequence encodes CASSDRVFSYEQYF.